This T cell receptor (beta chain) derives from a study of CD4+ T cells in melanoma. As regards this clone: Its target is unknown.

TCRdb's table, derived via immunoSEQ multiplex PCR, lists solely in-frame clones and lacks some. The sample contains about 120,000 clones, roughly 90% of which appear only once. General study findings and limits: CD8+ T cell, macrophage and B cell function reportedly correlated with neoantigen-specific CD4+ T cells. Reportedly, melanoma neoantigen-specific CD4+ T cells showed varied differentiation states.

Trimming took 2 bases from V and 5 from J; bases not matched to a gene: 6. This CDR3 region has 15 residues. Germline V gene sequence: CDR1 SEHNR, CDR2 FQNEAQ (reference sequence). Sequenced sample: peripheral blood. This receptor was taken from a human donor with melanoma. This rearrangement joins TRBV7-9 to TRBJ2-1; 7 bases map to TRBD2. The CDR3: CASSLMGGGDNEQFF. The CDR3 bases are TGTGCCAGCAGCTTAATGGGGGGAGGGGACAATGAGCAGTTCTTC. The variable domain in full, completed from reference TRBV7-9 and TRBJ2-1, reads DTGVSQNPRHKITKRGQNVTFRCDPISEHNRLYWYRQTLGQGPEFLTYFQNEAQLEKSRLLSDRFSAERPKGSFSTLEIQRTEQGDSAMYLCASSLMGGGDNEQFFGPGTRLTVL.